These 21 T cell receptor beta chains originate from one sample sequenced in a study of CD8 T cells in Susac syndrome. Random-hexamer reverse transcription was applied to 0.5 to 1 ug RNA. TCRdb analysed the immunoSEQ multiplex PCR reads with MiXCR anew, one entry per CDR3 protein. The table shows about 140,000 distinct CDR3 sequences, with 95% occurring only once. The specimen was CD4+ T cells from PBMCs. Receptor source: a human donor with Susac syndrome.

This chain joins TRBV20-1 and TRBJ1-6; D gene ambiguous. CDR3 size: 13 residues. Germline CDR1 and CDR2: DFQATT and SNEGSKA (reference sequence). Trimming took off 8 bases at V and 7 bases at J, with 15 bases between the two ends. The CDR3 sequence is CSYKGGSNSPLHF. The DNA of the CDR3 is TGCAGTTATAAGGGCGGCTCGAATTCACCCCTCCACTTT.

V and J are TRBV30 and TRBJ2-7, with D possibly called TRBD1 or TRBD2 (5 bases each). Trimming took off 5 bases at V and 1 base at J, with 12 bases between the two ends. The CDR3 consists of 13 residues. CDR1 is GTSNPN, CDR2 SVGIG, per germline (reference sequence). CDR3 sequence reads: CAWGGVTSYEQYF. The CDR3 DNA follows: TGTGCCTGGGGGGGAGTCACGTCCTACGAGCAGTACTTC.

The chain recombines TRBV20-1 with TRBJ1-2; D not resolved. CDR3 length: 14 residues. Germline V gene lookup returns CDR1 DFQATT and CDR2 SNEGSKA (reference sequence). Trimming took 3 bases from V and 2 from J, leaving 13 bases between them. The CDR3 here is CSASPARTNYGYTF. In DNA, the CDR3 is TGCAGTGCTAGCCCGGCGAGAACAAACTATGGCTACACCTTC.

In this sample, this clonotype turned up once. This chain's CDR3 is CSVVRPGQGNTEAFF. As DNA, the CDR3 is TGCAGCGTCGTTCGGCCCGGACAGGGGAACACTGAAGCTTTCTTT. This chain connects TRBV29-1 to TRBJ1-1; 8 nucleotides line up with TRBD1. The V gene end was trimmed by 6 bases and the J gene end by 1 base; junction bases not matched to a gene: 10. CDR3 length: 15 residues. Germline V gene data show CDR1 as SQVTM and CDR2 as ANQGSEA.

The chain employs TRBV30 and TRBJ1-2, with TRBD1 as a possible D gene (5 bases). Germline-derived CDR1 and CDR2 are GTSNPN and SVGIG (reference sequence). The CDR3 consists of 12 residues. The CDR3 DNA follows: TGTGCATGGGGCGGGGGATCCTACGGCTACACCTTC. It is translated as CAWGGGSYGYTF.

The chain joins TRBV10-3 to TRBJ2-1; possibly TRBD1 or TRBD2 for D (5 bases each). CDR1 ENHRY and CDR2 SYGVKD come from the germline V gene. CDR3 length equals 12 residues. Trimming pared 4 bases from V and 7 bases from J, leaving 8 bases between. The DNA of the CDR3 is TGTGCCATCAGTGGTGAGGGGAATGAGCAGTTCTTC. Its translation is CAISGEGNEQFF.

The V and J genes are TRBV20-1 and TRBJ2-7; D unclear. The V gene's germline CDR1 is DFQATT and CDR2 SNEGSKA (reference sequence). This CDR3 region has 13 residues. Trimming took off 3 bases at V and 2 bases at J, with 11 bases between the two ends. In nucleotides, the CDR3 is TGCAGTGCTAGGGGGATGGCCCCCTACGAGCAGTACTTC. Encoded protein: CSARGMAPYEQYF.

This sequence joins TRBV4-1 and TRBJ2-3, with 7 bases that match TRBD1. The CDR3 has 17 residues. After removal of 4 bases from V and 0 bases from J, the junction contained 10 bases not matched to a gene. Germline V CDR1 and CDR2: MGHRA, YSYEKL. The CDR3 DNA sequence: TGCGCCAGCAGCCGGGACCGGACAGGTCCTAGCACAGATACGCAGTATTTT. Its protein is CASSRDRTGPSTDTQYF.

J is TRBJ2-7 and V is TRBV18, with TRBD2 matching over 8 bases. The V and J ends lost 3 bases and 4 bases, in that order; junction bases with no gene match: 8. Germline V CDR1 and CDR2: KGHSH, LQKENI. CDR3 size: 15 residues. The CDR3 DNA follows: TGTGCCAGCTCACCGATATCCGCGGGAGGTTACGAGCAGTACTTC. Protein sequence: CASSPISAGGYEQYF.

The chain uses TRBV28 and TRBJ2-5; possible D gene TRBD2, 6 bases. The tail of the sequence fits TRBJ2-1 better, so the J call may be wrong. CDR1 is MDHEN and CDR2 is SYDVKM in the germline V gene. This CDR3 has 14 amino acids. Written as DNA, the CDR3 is TGTGCCAGCAGTCCGCGACTAGATTCCCCCCACCAGTTCTTC. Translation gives CASSPRLDSPHQFF.

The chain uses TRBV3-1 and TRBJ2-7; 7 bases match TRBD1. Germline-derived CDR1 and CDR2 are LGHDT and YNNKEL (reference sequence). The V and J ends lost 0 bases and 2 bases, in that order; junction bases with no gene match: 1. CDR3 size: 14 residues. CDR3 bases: TGTGCCAGCAGCCAAGAGACAGGGCCCTACGAGCAGTACTTC. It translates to CASSQETGPYEQYF.

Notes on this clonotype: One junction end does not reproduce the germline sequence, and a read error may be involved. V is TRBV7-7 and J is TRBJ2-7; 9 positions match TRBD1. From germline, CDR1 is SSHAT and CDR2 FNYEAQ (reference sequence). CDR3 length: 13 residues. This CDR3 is CASSLEQGAEQYF. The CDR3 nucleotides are TGTGCTAGCAGCTTAGAACAGGGGGCCGAGCAGTACTTC.

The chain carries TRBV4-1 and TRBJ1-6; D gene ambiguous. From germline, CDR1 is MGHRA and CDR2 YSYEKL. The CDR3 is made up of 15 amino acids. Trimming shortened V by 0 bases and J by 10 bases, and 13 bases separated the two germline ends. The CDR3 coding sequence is TGCGCCAGCAGCCAAGATGCGGTGCCCTGGTCACCCCTCCACTTT. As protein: CASSQDAVPWSPLHF.

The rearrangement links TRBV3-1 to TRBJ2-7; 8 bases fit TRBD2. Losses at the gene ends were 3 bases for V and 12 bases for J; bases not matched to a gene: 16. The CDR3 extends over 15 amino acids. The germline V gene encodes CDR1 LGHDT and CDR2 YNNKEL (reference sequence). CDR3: CASSQTGTRGPDMYF. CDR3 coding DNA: TGTGCCAGCAGCCAGACCGGGACTAGGGGCCCTGATATGTACTTC.

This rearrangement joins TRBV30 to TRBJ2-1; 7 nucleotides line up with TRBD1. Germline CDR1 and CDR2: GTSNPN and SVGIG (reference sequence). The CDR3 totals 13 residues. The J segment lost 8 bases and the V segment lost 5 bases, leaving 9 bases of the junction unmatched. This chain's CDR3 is CAWDRVPVDEQFF. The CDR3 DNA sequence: TGTGCCTGGGACAGGGTGCCTGTGGATGAGCAGTTCTTC.

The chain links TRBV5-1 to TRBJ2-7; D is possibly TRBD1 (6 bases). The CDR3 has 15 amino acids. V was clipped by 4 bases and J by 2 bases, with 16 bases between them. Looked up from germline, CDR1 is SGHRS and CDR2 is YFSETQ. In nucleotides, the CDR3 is TGCGCCAGCAGCCTAACCGGGACACATACCTACGAGCAGTACTTC. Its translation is CASSLTGTHTYEQYF.

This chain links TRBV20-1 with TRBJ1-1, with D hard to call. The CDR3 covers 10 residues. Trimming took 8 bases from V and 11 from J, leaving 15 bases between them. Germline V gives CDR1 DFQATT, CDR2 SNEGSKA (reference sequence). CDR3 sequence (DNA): TGCAGTACCTTTGGGAGAGTGGCTTTCTTT. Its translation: CSTFGRVAFF.

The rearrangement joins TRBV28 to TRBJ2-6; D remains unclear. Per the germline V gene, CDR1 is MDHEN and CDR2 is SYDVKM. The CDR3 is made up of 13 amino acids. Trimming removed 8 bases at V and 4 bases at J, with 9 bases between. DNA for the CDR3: TGTGCCAGCGATGACCCCGGGGCCAACGTCCTGACTTTC. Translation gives CASDDPGANVLTF.

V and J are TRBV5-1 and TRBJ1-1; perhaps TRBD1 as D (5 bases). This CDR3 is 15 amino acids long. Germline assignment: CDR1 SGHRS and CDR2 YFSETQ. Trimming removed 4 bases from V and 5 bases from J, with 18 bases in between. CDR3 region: CASSPPGPGGTEAFF. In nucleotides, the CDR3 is TGCGCCAGCAGCCCTCCGGGCCCCGGGGGGACTGAAGCTTTCTTT.

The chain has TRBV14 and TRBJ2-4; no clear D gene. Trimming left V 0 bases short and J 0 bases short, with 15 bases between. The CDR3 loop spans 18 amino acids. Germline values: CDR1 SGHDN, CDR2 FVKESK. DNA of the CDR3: TGTGCCAGCAGCCAAGAACCCGGTCTTGTGAGAGCCAAAAACATTCAGTACTTC. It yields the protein CASSQEPGLVRAKNIQYF.

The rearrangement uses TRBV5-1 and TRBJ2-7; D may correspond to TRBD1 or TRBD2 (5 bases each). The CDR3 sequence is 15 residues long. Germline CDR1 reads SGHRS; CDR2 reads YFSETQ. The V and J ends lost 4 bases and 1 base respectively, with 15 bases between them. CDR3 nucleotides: TGCGCCAGCAGCCCCGAAGCCGGGACGTCCTACGAGCAGTACTTC. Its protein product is CASSPEAGTSYEQYF.